This T cell receptor beta chain emerged from a study of cytomegalovirus exposure and HLA in healthy donors. CDR3 length: 15 amino acids. Germline lookup yields CDR1 MNHNS and CDR2 SASEGT. V dropped 4 bases and J dropped 1; count of bases not matched to a gene: 2. PCR used 60 Vbeta primers and 13 Jbeta primers. Method: immunoSEQ multiplex PCR; TCRdb's copy keeps in-frame clones and lacks some. The sample lists approximately 120,000 clones, over 75% occurring once. Input material: PBMCs. This chain joins TRBV6-1 and TRBJ2-2; 8 nucleotides line up with TRBD1. This sequence originates from a woman between 35 and 50 years old in good health and CMV-seropositive. CDR3 DNA sequence: TGTGCCAGCAGTGCCGGGACAGGGAACACCGGGGAGCTGTTTTTT. Translated: CASSAGTGNTGELFF.